Each of the 21 T cell receptor beta chains below was sequenced from the same sample in a study of CD8 T cells in ankylosing spondylitis. Via MiXCR, TCRdb re-called the 5' RACE reads, giving one row per CDR3 protein. The sample consists of around 150,000 distinct CDR3 sequences, approximately 10% of them appearing once. Input material: blood, either unsorted or a sorted T cell fraction (not recorded which). These receptors originate from a male donor with ankylosing spondylitis or in good health (not recorded which).

A remark on this clonotype: It may be a read error: a sequence one base away is much more abundant. This is likely a read error, given that the CDR3 carries no conserved phenylalanine or tryptophan at its end. V is TRBV20-1 and J is TRBJ1-1, with unresolved D. V was clipped by 0 bases and J by 8 bases, with 10 bases between them. CDR1 and CDR2 from the germline V gene are DFQATT and SNEGSKA (reference sequence). This CDR3 has 12 residues. CDR3 in amino acids: CSAREGKPEAFY. Written as DNA, the CDR3 is TGCAGTGCTAGAGAGGGGAAGCCCGAAGCTTTCTAT.

The J gene is TRBJ1-6, the V gene TRBV11-2; 7 bases are a match to TRBD1. V lost 1 base, J lost 14 bases, and 2 bases stayed unmatched. The CDR3 runs 12 residues. Germline V gives CDR1 SGHAT, CDR2 FQNNGV. CDR3 residues: CASSLATGTLHF. The CDR3 DNA follows: TGTGCCAGCAGCTTAGCGACAGGGACCCTCCACTTT.

Concerning this clonotype: Being one base from a much bigger clone, this may be a read error. V is TRBV10-1 and J is TRBJ1-2; D is undetermined. Germline V gives CDR1 WNHNN, CDR2 SYGVQD (reference sequence). This CDR3 has 14 amino acids. The ends were cut back, 3 bases at V and 13 bases at J, with 21 bases in the middle. The CDR3 sequence: CASSDPSVRMGLTF. The CDR3 DNA sequence: TGCGCCAGCAGTGATCCGTCGGTACGGATGGGTCTCACCTTC.

This clonotype was observed a few times. The chain links TRBV7-9 to TRBJ1-2; tentatively, D is TRBD1 (5 bases). Trimming cost V 0 bases and J 4 bases, with 12 bases left between them. Germline V lookup: CDR1 SEHNR, CDR2 FQNEAQ (reference sequence). The CDR3 extends over 15 amino acids. The CDR3 loop reads CASSLAPLTVYGYTF. The CDR3, as DNA: TGTGCCAGCAGCTTAGCCCCACTGACAGTCTATGGCTACACCTTC.

This clonotype has just a few counts. This chain joins TRBV7-2 and TRBJ1-1, with D possibly matching TRBD1 (6 bases). Trimming removed 5 bases at V and 9 bases at J, with 13 bases between. This CDR3 comprises 12 residues. The germline V gene has CDR1 SGHTA and CDR2 FQGNSA. The chain's CDR3 is CASSPQGFKAFF. CDR3 DNA: TGTGCCAGCAGCCCTCAGGGGTTCAAAGCTTTCTTT.

The V call is TRBV7-8, the J call TRBJ1-1; 7 positions agree with TRBD1. CDR3 size: 12 residues. Germline-derived CDR1 and CDR2 are SGHVS and FQNEAQ. The V gene end was trimmed by 10 bases and the J gene end by 5 bases; junction bases not matched to a gene: 7. The CDR3 nucleotides read TGTGCCACCCGACAGGGTTCTACTGAAGCTTTCTTT. It translates to CATRQGSTEAFF.

In this sample, this clonotype turned up many times. V gene TRBV4-1 combines with J gene TRBJ2-7; weak D call: TRBD2 (5 bases). The V gene lost 1 base and the J gene lost 5 bases, with 21 bases spanning the gap. This CDR3 region has 17 residues. Germline V gene lookup returns CDR1 MGHRA and CDR2 YSYEKL. The CDR3 is CASSQATSLIGVDEQYF. In DNA, the CDR3 is TGCGCCAGCAGCCAAGCTACCTCCTTAATCGGGGTAGACGAGCAGTACTTC.

This clonotype was found many times. V is TRBV20-1 and J is TRBJ1-3; tentatively, D is TRBD1 (5 bases). The CDR3 totals 12 residues. Deletions cut 3 bases from V and 7 bases from J, with 10 bases between. Germline V CDR1 and CDR2: DFQATT, SNEGSKA (reference sequence). CDR3 DNA sequence: TGCAGTGCTAGGGAGAAGGGGAACACCATATATTTT. Its translation is CSAREKGNTIYF.

This clonotype was seen repeatedly, ten times or more. As DNA, the CDR3 is TGTGCCAGCAGCGCTTCCGGGACAGGGATACCTGAAGCTTTCTTT. Translated, it gives CASSASGTGIPEAFF. The V call is TRBV9, the J call TRBJ1-1; 9 bases fit TRBD1. The CDR3 has 15 amino acids. The ends lost 3 bases at V and 6 bases at J; junction bases unmatched: 9. Per the germline V gene, CDR1 is SGDLS and CDR2 is YYNGEE.

This clonotype appeared many times. J is TRBJ2-1 and V is TRBV27; 13 bases align to TRBD2. V was pared by 1 base and J by 6 bases, with 6 bases of the junction left unmatched. In germline, CDR1 is MNHEY, CDR2 SMNVEV (reference sequence). CDR3 length equals 17 residues. This CDR3 is CASSLFQTSGGRNEQFF. CDR3 coding DNA: TGTGCCAGCAGTTTATTCCAGACTAGCGGGGGGCGCAATGAGCAGTTCTTC.

This clonotype was recorded at least ten times. The chain joins TRBV2 to TRBJ2-1; TRBD2 matches 7 bases. CDR1 is SNHLY and CDR2 is FYNNEI in the germline V gene. V lost 7 bases, J lost 6 bases, and 6 bases stayed unmatched. CDR3 length: 13 residues. The CDR3 is CASTEREINEQFF. The CDR3 region has the DNA TGTGCCAGCACTGAGCGGGAAATCAATGAGCAGTTCTTC. Complete variable domain (other parts from reference TRBV2 and TRBJ2-1): EPEVTQTPSHQVTQMGQEVILRCVPISNHLYFYWYRQILGQKVEFLVSFYNNEISEKSEIFDDQFSVERPDGSNFTLKIRSTKLEDSAMYFCASTEREINEQFFGPGTRLTVL.

This clonotype has at least ten counts. The chain recombines TRBV3-1 with TRBJ2-3; D call uncertain. The V and J ends lost 3 bases and 0 bases respectively, with 7 bases between them. Germline values: CDR1 LGHDT, CDR2 YNNKEL (reference sequence). The CDR3 length is 14 residues. CDR3 loop: CASSQPFSTDTQYF. CDR3 DNA sequence: TGTGCCAGCAGCCAGCCCTTTAGCACAGATACGCAGTATTTT.

The V gene is TRBV11-2, the J gene TRBJ2-3, with 10 bases that match TRBD2. The CDR3 spans 17 residues. J gave up 6 bases and V 1 base, and 10 bases lay outside the gene matches. Germline V gene lookup returns CDR1 SGHAT and CDR2 FQNNGV. CDR3 residues: CASSLVASGRAKDTQYF. CDR3 DNA: TGTGCCAGCAGCTTAGTGGCTAGCGGGAGAGCGAAGGATACGCAGTATTTT.

This rearrangement joins TRBV20-1 to TRBJ2-1, with 8 nucleotides matching TRBD2. This CDR3 has 14 residues. Germline V gene lookup returns CDR1 DFQATT and CDR2 SNEGSKA (reference sequence). The J segment lost 5 bases and the V segment lost 1 base, leaving 4 bases of the junction unmatched. CDR3 sequence: CSARVSGNHNEQFF. Here the CDR3 DNA reads TGCAGTGCTAGAGTTAGCGGGAATCACAATGAGCAGTTCTTC.

This chain connects TRBV7-6 to TRBJ2-3; D is possibly TRBD2 (6 bases). CDR1 and CDR2 (germline): SGHVS, FNYEAQ. Trimming cost V 5 bases and J 6 bases, with 12 bases left between them. This CDR3 contains 13 residues. The CDR3, as DNA: TGTGCCAGCAGCCCCCGACTAGTTGATACGCAGTATTTT. This translates into CASSPRLVDTQYF.

The chain joins TRBV7-2 to TRBJ2-5; 8 nucleotides line up with TRBD2. The CDR3 extends over 17 amino acids. J gave up 5 bases and V 1 base, and 12 bases lay outside the gene matches. The germline gives CDR1 SGHTA, CDR2 FQGNSA. CDR3 nucleotide sequence: TGTGCCAGCAGCTTAGGCCCCCCAACGGGAGGGCAGGAGACCCAGTACTTC. Translating gives CASSLGPPTGGQETQYF.

This clonotype has ten or more counts. The CDR3 loop is CASSLRTNSYEQYF. DNA of the CDR3: TGCGCCAGCAGCTTGCGTACTAATTCCTACGAGCAGTACTTC. The chain links TRBV5-1 to TRBJ2-7; D is unresolved. Per the germline V gene, CDR1 is SGHRS and CDR2 is YFSETQ. Trimming took off 1 base at V and 1 base at J, with 9 bases between the two ends. The CDR3 contains 14 residues.

A few counts support this clonotype. The rearrangement uses TRBV7-9 and TRBJ1-4; 8 bases are a match to TRBD1. CDR3 length: 15 amino acids. CDR1 is SEHNR, CDR2 FQNEAQ, per germline (reference sequence). V lost 3 bases to trimming and J lost 2 bases; unmatched junction nucleotides: 2. The CDR3 DNA reads as TGTGCCAGCAGCTTTACAGGGGGTACTAATGAAAAACTGTTTTTT. Amino acid sequence: CASSFTGGTNEKLFF.

This chain links TRBV13 with TRBJ2-7; tentatively, D is TRBD1 (5 bases). Trimming stripped 5 bases from V and 5 bases from J, with 16 bases between. Germline values: CDR1 PRHDT, CDR2 FYEKMQ (reference sequence). The length of the CDR3 is 14 residues. The CDR3: CASSLRGFPHEQYF. As DNA, the CDR3 is TGTGCCAGCAGCCTAAGGGGTTTTCCCCACGAGCAGTACTTC.

CDR3 nucleotides: TGTGCCAGCAGCTTCCCGGGACTAGCGGGAGGAGATACGCAGTATTTT. Encoded protein: CASSFPGLAGGDTQYF. The J gene is TRBJ2-3, the V gene TRBV7-9; 15 bases match TRBD2. CDR3 length: 16 residues. Germline V CDR1 and CDR2: SEHNR, FQNEAQ (reference sequence). V lost 3 bases to trimming and J lost 5 bases; unmatched junction nucleotides: 3.

This clonotype appeared many times. The chain has TRBV6-5 and TRBJ1-1; D not resolved. This CDR3 spans 13 amino acids. The germline CDR1 and CDR2 sequences are MNHEY and SVGAGI. V dropped 0 bases and J dropped 6 bases, with 8 bases sitting between them. Here the CDR3 reads CASSYSRSPEAFF. In nucleotides, the CDR3 is TGTGCCAGCAGTTACTCGAGGTCACCTGAAGCTTTCTTT.